The entry below gives a single TCR beta chain sequence along with its context. The entry originates in a study of blood T cell repertoires in COVID-19. The table came from immunoSEQ multiplex PCR; TCRdb's copy has only in-frame clones and leaves some out. This table holds some 320,000 clones, 75% to 90% found once. J was trimmed by 4 bases and V by 3 bases; bases with no gene match: 4. The length of the CDR3 is 15 residues. In germline, CDR1 is MDHEN, CDR2 SYDVKM. Sequencing was carried out using PBMCs or T cells enriched from blood (not recorded which). The TCR was taken from a man between 60 and 70 years old who had recovered from COVID-19. This chain links TRBV28 with TRBJ2-3, with 10 bases aligning to TRBD2. The CDR3 spells CASSLLAGEADTQYF. The CDR3 bases are TGTGCCAGCAGTTTGCTAGCGGGAGAGGCAGATACGCAGTATTTT.